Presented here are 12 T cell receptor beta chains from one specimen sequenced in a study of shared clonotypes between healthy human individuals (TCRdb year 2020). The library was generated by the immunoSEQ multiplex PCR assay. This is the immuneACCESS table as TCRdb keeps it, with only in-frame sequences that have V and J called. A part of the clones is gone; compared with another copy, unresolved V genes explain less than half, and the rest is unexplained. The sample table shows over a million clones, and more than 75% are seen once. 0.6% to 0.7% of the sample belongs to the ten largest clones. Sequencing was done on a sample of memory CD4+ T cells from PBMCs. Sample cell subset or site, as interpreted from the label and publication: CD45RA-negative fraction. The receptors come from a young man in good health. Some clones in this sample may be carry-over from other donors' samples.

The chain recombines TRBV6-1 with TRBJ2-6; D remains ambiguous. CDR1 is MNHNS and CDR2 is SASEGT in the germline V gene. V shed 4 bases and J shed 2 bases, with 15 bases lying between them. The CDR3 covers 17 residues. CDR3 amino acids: CASSVRPSLPGANVLTF. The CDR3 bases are TGTGCCAGCAGTGTGAGGCCTTCTCTCCCTGGGGCCAACGTCCTGACTTTC.

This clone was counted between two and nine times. DNA for the CDR3: TGCGCCAGCAGCCAAGGGGAGACAGGCTCTGGAAACACCATATATTTT. Its translation is CASSQGETGSGNTIYF. V and J are TRBV4-1 and TRBJ1-3, with a possible D match to TRBD1 (6 bases). V lost 1 base and J lost 0, with 10 bases in between. Germline V CDR1 and CDR2: MGHRA, YSYEKL. This CDR3 has 16 residues.

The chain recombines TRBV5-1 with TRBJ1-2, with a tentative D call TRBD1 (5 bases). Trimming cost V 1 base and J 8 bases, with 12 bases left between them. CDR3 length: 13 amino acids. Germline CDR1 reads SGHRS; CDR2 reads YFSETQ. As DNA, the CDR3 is TGCGCCAGCAGCTTGATAGGGGCCTCGGGCTACACCTTC. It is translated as CASSLIGASGYTF.

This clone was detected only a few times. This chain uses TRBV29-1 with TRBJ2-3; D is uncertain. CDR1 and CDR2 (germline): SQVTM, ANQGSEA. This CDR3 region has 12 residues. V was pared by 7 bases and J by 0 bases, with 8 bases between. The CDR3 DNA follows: TGCAGCGGCAGGAGTAGCACAGATACGCAGTATTTT. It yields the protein CSGRSSTDTQYF.

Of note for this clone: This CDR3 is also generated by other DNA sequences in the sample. The CDR3: CASSDPGGGDTQYF. CDR3 sequence (DNA): TGTGCCAGCAGCGATCCGGGAGGGGGCGATACGCAGTATTTT. This sequence joins TRBV9 and TRBJ2-3, with TRBD2 as a possible D gene (8 bases). Per the germline V gene, CDR1 is SGDLS and CDR2 is YYNGEE. With 3 bases removed from V and 6 bases from J, the gap between germline ends came to 14 bases. CDR3 size: 14 residues. The full variable domain, rest sourced from reference TRBV9 and TRBJ2-3, is DSGVTQTPKHLITATGQRVTLRCSPRSGDLSVYWYQQSLDQGLQFLIQYYNGEERAKGNILERFSAQQFPDLHSELNLSSLELGDSALYFCASSDPGGGDTQYFGPGTRLTVL.

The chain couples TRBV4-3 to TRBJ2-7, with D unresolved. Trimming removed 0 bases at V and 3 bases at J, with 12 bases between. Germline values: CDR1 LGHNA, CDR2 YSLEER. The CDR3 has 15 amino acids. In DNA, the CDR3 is TGCGCCAGCAGCCAAGAAAGCCGGCAGTACTACGAGCAGTACTTC. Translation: CASSQESRQYYEQYF.

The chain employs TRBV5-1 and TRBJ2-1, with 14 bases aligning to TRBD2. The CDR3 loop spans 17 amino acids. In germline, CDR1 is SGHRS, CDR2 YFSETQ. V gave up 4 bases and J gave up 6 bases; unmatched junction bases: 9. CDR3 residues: CASSAGLAGAPSNEQFF. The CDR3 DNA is TGCGCCAGCAGCGCGGGACTAGCGGGAGCTCCGTCCAATGAGCAGTTCTTC.

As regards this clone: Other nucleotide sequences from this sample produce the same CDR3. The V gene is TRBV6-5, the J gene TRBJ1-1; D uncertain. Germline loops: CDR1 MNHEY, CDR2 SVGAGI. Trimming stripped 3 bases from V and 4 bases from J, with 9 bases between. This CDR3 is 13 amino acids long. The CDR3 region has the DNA TGTGCCAGCAGTTATTCCCGGGGCACTGAAGCTTTCTTT. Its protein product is CASSYSRGTEAFF.

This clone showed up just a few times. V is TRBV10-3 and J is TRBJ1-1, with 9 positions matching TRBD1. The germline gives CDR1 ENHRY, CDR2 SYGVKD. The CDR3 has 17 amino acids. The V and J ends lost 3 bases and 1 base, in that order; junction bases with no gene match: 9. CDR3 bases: TGTGCCATCAGTGAAGGGACAGGGAATATGAGGAACACTGAAGCTTTCTTT. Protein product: CAISEGTGNMRNTEAFF.

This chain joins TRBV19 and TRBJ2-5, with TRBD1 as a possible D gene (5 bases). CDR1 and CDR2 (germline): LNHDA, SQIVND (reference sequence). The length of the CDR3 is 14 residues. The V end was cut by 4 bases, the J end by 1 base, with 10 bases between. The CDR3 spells CASSKGSGQETQYF. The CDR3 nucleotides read TGTGCCAGTAGTAAGGGGTCTGGCCAAGAGACCCAGTACTTC. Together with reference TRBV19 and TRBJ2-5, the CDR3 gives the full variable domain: DGGITQSPKYLFRKEGQNVTLSCEQNLNHDAMYWYRQDPGQGLRLIYYSQIVNDFQKGDIAEGYSVSREKKESFPLTVTSAQKNPTAFYLCASSKGSGQETQYFGPGTRLLVL.

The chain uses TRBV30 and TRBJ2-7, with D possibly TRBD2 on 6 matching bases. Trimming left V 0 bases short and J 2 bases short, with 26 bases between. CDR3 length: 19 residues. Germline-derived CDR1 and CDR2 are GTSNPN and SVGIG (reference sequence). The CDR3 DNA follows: TGTGCCTGGAGTGTACGACTAGAAGCCCTAATCCCCCCTCCCTACGAGCAGTACTTC. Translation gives CAWSVRLEALIPPPYEQYF.

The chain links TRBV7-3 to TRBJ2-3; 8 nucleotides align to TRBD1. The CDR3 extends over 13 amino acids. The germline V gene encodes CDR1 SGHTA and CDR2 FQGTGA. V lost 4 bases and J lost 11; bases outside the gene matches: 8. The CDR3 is CASSYDGTGKQYF. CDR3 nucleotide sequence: TGTGCCAGCAGCTACGACGGGACAGGCAAGCAGTATTTT. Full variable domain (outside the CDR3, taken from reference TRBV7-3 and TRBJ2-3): GAGVSQTPSNKVTEKGKYVELRCDPISGHTALYWYRQSLGQGPEFLIYFQGTGAADDSGLPNDRFFAVRPEGSVSTLKIQRTERGDSAVYLCASSYDGTGKQYFGPGTRLTVL.